The sample holds many counts of the clone carrying this T cell receptor (beta chain). The record originates from a study of CD8 T cells in ankylosing spondylitis. J gave up 7 bases and V 3 bases, and 12 bases lay outside the gene matches. Germline V CDR1 and CDR2: MRHNA, SNTAGT. This CDR3 has 17 amino acids. By quantitative 5'-RACE with molecular barcodes, the TCR beta libraries were made. Each CDR3 protein is one row after TCRdb ran MiXCR on the 5' RACE reads. This table has 200,000 to 300,000 distinct CDR3 sequences, approximately 9% appearing once. This receptor was obtained from a male donor with ankylosing spondylitis or in good health (not recorded which). The chain carries TRBV6-4 and TRBJ2-1; 10 bases match TRBD2. The sequencing input was blood, either unsorted or a sorted T cell fraction (not recorded which). CDR3 amino acids: CASSEGLAGEANNEQFF. For the CDR3, the DNA is TGTGCCAGCAGTGAGGGGCTAGCGGGAGAAGCGAATAATGAGCAGTTCTTC.